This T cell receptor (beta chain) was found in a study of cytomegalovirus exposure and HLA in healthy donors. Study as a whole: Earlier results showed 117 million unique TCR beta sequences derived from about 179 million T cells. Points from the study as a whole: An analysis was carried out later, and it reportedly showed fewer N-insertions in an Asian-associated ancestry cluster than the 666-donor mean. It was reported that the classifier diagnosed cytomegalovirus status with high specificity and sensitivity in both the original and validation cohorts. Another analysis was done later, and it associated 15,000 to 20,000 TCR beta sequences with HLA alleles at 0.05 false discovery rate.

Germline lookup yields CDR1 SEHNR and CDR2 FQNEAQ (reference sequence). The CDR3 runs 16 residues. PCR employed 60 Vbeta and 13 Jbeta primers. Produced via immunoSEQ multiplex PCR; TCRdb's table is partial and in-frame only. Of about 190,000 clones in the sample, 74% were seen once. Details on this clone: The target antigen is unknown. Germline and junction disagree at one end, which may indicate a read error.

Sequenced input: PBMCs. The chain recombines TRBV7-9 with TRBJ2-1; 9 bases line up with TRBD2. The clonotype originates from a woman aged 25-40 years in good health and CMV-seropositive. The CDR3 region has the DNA TGTTCCAGCAGCTTAGCCACCAGCGGGAGGTGGTATGAGCAGTTCTTC. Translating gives CSSSLATSGRWYEQFF.